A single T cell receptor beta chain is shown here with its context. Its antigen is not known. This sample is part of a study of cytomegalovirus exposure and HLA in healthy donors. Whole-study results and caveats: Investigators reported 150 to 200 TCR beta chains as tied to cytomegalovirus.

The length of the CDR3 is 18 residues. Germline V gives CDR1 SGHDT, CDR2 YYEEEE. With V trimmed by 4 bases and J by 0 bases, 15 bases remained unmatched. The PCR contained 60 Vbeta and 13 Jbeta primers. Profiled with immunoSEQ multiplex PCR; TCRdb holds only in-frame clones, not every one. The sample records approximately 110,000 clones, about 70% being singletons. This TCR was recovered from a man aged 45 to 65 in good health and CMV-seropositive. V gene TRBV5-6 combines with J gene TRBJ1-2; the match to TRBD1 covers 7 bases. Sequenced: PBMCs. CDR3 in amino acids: CASSRINIRDRANYGYTF. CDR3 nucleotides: TGTGCCAGCAGCCGTATTAACATCCGGGACAGAGCTAACTATGGCTACACCTTC.